Presented here are 16 T cell receptor beta chains from one specimen sequenced in a study of tumor-infiltrating lymphocytes in primary liver carcinoma. The tissue used was unsorted bulk material of about 19-33 mg. RNA and DNA were co-extracted from it with the AllPrep DNA/RNA mini kit. Total RNA (approximately 450 ng) served as template for TCR beta cDNA synthesis primed by a constant-region primer. Libraries for TCR beta were built through three nested multiplex PCR rounds, which together made up a slightly modified ARM-PCR procedure. A C-beta reverse primer and TRBV1-TRBV30 forward primers served in each of the first two PCR rounds, at 10 cycles apiece. Each CDR3 protein gets one entry after TCRdb re-called the multiplex PCR reads with MiXCR. The sample contains about 44,000 distinct CDR3 sequences, roughly 73% of which appear only once. The sample taken for sequencing was tumor-adjacent normal liver tissue. Source of these receptors: a woman in her 30s with primary liver carcinoma and hepatitis B virus infection.

This clonotype was observed a few times. A read error may account for a junction end that differs from germline. This chain uses TRBV11-2 with TRBJ2-3; 8 bases line up with TRBD2. The germline CDR1 and CDR2 sequences are SGHAT and FQNNGV. The length of the CDR3 is 17 residues. CDR3 sequence (DNA): TGTGCTAGCAGACATCGAGGGAGCGGGAGCCTTACAGATACGCAGTATTTT. Its translation is CASRHRGSGSLTDTQYF.

This rearrangement joins TRBV6-1 to TRBJ2-7; 8 bases fit TRBD1. Germline lookup yields CDR1 MNHNS and CDR2 SASEGT. The ends lost 4 bases at V and 5 bases at J; junction bases unmatched: 13. The CDR3 length is 16 residues. CDR3 sequence: CASSVRGRNSIHEQYF. DNA of the CDR3: TGTGCCAGCAGTGTCAGGGGGCGCAACAGCATCCACGAGCAGTACTTC.

As to this clonotype: The CDR3 ends on some other residue instead of the conserved phenylalanine or tryptophan, so this is likely a read error. This chain joins TRBV6-6 and TRBJ2-5; the D call may be TRBD1 or TRBD2 (5 bases each). Per germline, CDR1 MNHNY and CDR2 SVGAGI (reference sequence). The CDR3 runs to 13 residues. Trimming stripped 5 bases from V and 6 bases from J, with 13 bases between. The CDR3: CASSRRDLKTQYL. The CDR3 region has the DNA TGTGCCAGCAGTCGACGGGACCTAAAGACCCAGTACCTC.

This clonotype was recorded once. No conserved phenylalanine or tryptophan ends this CDR3, so it is likely a read error. No DNA is shown, since the ends of the CDR3 on it are uncertain; the CDR3 is the one TCRdb lists. The chain couples TRBV6-2 or TRBV6-3 to TRBJ2-7; the D segment call TRBD2 is taken from the table without a DNA check. The CDR3 has 15 residues if both end residues are counted. Germline V CDR1 and CDR2: MNHEY, SVGEGT. The CDR3 here is CASSPVRKGPYEQHL.

This chain connects TRBV4-2 to TRBJ2-7, with D possibly matching TRBD2 (5 bases). In germline, CDR1 is LGHNA, CDR2 YNFKEQ. The CDR3 consists of 13 residues. CDR3 DNA: TGTGTTAGCAGCCCCCTCGGAGGCGGAGAGCAGTACTTC. The encoded protein is CVSSPLGGGEQYF.

Comments on this clonotype: A junction boundary mismatches the germline segment, possibly from a read error. The genes are TRBV4-3 and TRBJ2-1; D unclear. Germline V lookup: CDR1 LGHNA, CDR2 YSLEER. The CDR3 spans 17 residues. The CDR3 sequence is CASSQGFEVRSYNELFF. CDR3 nucleotides: TGCGCCAGCAGCCAGGGTTTCGAGGTGAGGTCCTACAATGAGCTGTTCTTC.

On this clonotype itself: No conserved phenylalanine or tryptophan is present at the end of the CDR3, so a read error is the likely explanation. The J gene is TRBJ2-1, the V gene TRBV7-9; the D gene is possibly TRBD2 (6 bases). The CDR3 is 13 residues long. Trimming left V 4 bases short and J 9 bases short, with 13 bases between. CDR1 SEHNR and CDR2 FQNEAQ come from the germline V gene (reference sequence). The CDR3 loop is CASSSGDFGEQFL. The CDR3 DNA is TGTGCCAGCAGCTCCGGGGACTTCGGTGAGCAGTTCCTC.

The V and J genes are TRBV4-3 and TRBJ2-7; 14 bases map to TRBD2. This CDR3 spans 15 amino acids. The germline V gene encodes CDR1 LGHNA and CDR2 YSLEER. The J segment lost 7 bases and the V segment lost 10 bases, leaving 12 bases of the junction unmatched. The CDR3: CANGQGTSGSWEQYF. For the CDR3, the DNA is TGCGCCAACGGCCAAGGGACTAGCGGGAGCTGGGAGCAGTACTTC.

Remarks on this clonotype: One junction end does not reproduce the germline sequence, and a read error may be involved. This chain links TRBV7-9 with TRBJ2-7, with 9 nucleotides matching TRBD1. The germline CDR1 and CDR2 sequences are SEHNR and FQNEAQ (reference sequence). This CDR3 contains 15 residues. CDR3 DNA sequence: TGTGCCAGCAGCTTATACGGGACAGGGTCCAACGAACAGTACTTC. Protein sequence: CASSLYGTGSNEQYF.

As for this clonotype: An end of the junction does not agree with germline; a read error may underlie this. The chain couples TRBV7-8 to TRBJ2-3; maybe TRBD2 (6 bases). Germline assignment: CDR1 SGHVS and CDR2 FQNEAQ. CDR3 length: 19 residues. The CDR3 DNA follows: TGTGCCAGCAGCTTATTCGCGGAGGGTCTGAGCCCTAGCACAGGTACGCAGTATTTT. As protein: CASSLFAEGLSPSTGTQYF.

The genes are TRBV11-3 and TRBJ2-7; 7 bases line up with TRBD1. The length of the CDR3 is 15 residues. J was trimmed by 3 bases and V by 6 bases; bases with no gene match: 11. In germline, CDR1 is SGHNT, CDR2 YENEEA. As DNA, the CDR3 is TGTGCCAGCAGGGGGATAGGGACAGTCGTCTACGAGCAGTACTTC. It translates to CASRGIGTVVYEQYF.

As for this clonotype: The CDR3 does not end in the conserved phenylalanine or tryptophan, so this is likely a read error. Because the CDR3's place on the DNA is in doubt, the DNA is left out and the CDR3 is given as listed by TCRdb. V gene TRBV4-2 combines with J gene TRBJ1-1; no DNA check was done on the table's D call, TRBD1. In germline, CDR1 is LGHNA, CDR2 YNFKEQ. 13 amino acids form the CDR3, both terminal residues included. CDR3 protein: CASTGGGTREAFL.

This clonotype has a handful of counts. Since the CDR3 does not end with the conserved phenylalanine or tryptophan, this likely comes from a read error. The gene calls are TRBV4-2 and TRBJ2-3; weak D call: TRBD2 (6 bases). The CDR3 has 13 residues. From germline, CDR1 is LGHNA and CDR2 YNFKEQ. This CDR3 is CASSQDPGDTQYL. CDR3 sequence (DNA): TGTGCCAGCAGCCAAGACCCGGGAGATACACAGTATCTT.

This clonotype has just a few counts. A much larger clonotype is one base distant, so this may be a read error. V usage is TRBV7-8 and J usage is TRBJ2-7, with a possible D match to TRBD2 (6 bases). CDR3 size: 17 residues. The ends were cut back, 1 base at V and 8 bases at J, with 24 bases in the middle. In germline, CDR1 is SGHVS, CDR2 FQNEAQ. Here the CDR3 DNA reads TGTGCCAGCAGCTTAGTAGAGGGACTCCAGCTGGGAGACAAGCAGTACTTC. Protein product: CASSLVEGLQLGDKQYF.

Worth noting for this clonotype: The junction departs from the called germline gene at one end, perhaps through a read error. This chain uses TRBV14 with TRBJ2-1; D is unclear. The CDR3 has 12 residues. The V gene's germline CDR1 is SGHDN and CDR2 FVKESK. The CDR3 DNA reads TGCGCCAGCAGCCAAGTTCAGAGTGAGCAGTTCTTC. This translates into CASSQVQSEQFF.

In this sample, this clonotype turned up once. A read error may account for a junction end that differs from germline. J is TRBJ2-2 and V is TRBV4-2; weak D call: TRBD1 (7 bases). This CDR3 comprises 16 residues. Looked up from germline, CDR1 is LGHNA and CDR2 is YNFKEQ. The CDR3 sequence: CVSSQEEGQGGGELFF. DNA for the CDR3: TGTGTCAGCAGCCAAGAAGAGGGGCAGGGGGGCGGGGAGTTGTTTTTT.